What follows is one TCR beta chain and its context. As originally analysed: Counts of nucleated cells, estimated from reference gene primer amplification, were obtained. Sequencing used immunoSEQ multiplex PCR; TCRdb keeps in-frame clones, though not all of them. D and trimming come from the DNA, and the V and J calls and clone size come from that table. The data contain approximately 50,000 clones, about 83% of them singletons. This CDR3 has 13 amino acids. CDR1 and CDR2 (germline): MNHEY, SVGAGI. Losses at the gene ends were 6 bases for V and 5 bases for J; bases not matched to a gene: 6. The data are from a study of blood T cell repertoires in COVID-19. Across the study: Nucleic acid was either cDNA or gDNA, and it came from T cells, B-cell-depleted T cells, or PBMCs.

This clonotype originated in a human donor in a cohort sampled during active COVID-19. Sequencing was done on a sample of peripheral blood. V usage is TRBV6-5 and J usage is TRBJ2-5; TRBD1 matches 7 bases. The CDR3 sequence is CASRHRGSETQYF. The CDR3 DNA follows: TGTGCCAGCAGGCACAGGGGATCGGAGACCCAGTACTTC.